Sequencing of this TCR beta chain was carried out in a study of blood T cell repertoires in COVID-19. Whole-study context: Nucleic acid was either cDNA or gDNA, and it came from T cells, B-cell-depleted T cells, or PBMCs.

Germline CDR1 reads MNHEY; CDR2 reads SVGEGT. The CDR3 loop spans 15 amino acids. After removal of 0 bases from V and 0 bases from J, the junction contained 2 bases not matched to a gene. Original methodology: Scientists estimated how many nucleated cells there were by amplifying reference gene primers. TCRdb's table, derived via immunoSEQ multiplex PCR, lists solely in-frame clones and lacks some. D and trimming come from the DNA, and the V and J calls and clone size come from that table. Seen here are fewer than 35,000 clones, around 90% observed once, and the top ten hold about 1.6%. The sequencing input was peripheral blood. The chain is built from TRBV6-2 or TRBV6-3 and TRBJ2-7; 7 positions agree with TRBD1. The TCR originated in a man aged 55 to 70 with active COVID-19. The CDR3 DNA reads TGTGCCAGCAGTTACTCGGGGGACAGCTCCTACGAGCAGTACTTC. Protein: CASSYSGDSSYEQYF.